A selection of T cell receptor beta chains follows, all from one sample in a study of cytomegalovirus exposure and HLA in healthy donors. Using immunoSEQ multiplex PCR, the repertoire was profiled, and TCRdb retains in-frame clones only, with some absent. The data hold fewer than 85,000 clones, with over 65% observed a single time. The sample consisted of PBMCs. Receptors originate from a man between 40 and 49 years old in good health and CMV-seropositive. Each CDR3 is given with its conserved first and last residue. D genes are given only for firm matches. A clone size is listed for some rows: how often the clone was seen (once, few, many), or a class if it is expanded.

CDR3nt	CDR3aa	v_gene	d_gene	abundance	j_gene
TGTGCCAGCAGCTCGCAACAGGGGGGAAACACCATATATTTT	CASSSQQGGNTIYF	TRBV7-6	TRBD1	NA	TRBJ1-3
TGTGCCAGCAGACTTGACGGGAGCTCCTACAATGAGCAGTTCTTC	CASRLDGSSYNEQFF	TRBV7-9	NA	NA	TRBJ2-1
TGTGCCAGCACCAGTCGAACCACCTACGAGCAGTACTTC	CASTSRTTYEQYF	TRBV28	NA	NA	TRBJ2-7
TGCGCCAGCAGCCAAGTGGAACGCGAACTAGGAACTTTCTTT	CASSQVERELGTFF	TRBV4-1	NA	NA	TRBJ1-1
TGCAGCGTTGTGTCGGGGTTGAACACTGAAGCTTTCTTT	CSVVSGLNTEAFF	TRBV29-1	NA	NA	TRBJ1-1
TGTGCCAGCAGTCGGACAGGGCGGGACACTGAAGCTTTCTTT	CASSRTGRDTEAFF	TRBV6-5	TRBD1	NA	TRBJ1-1
TGTGCCAGCAGCGTAGCTAGCTGGGCAGATACGCAGTATTTT	CASSVASWADTQYF	TRBV9	NA	once	TRBJ2-3
TGTGCCAGCAGCCCCGTGGGTCCTAGCTCCTACGAGCAGTACTTC	CASSPVGPSSYEQYF	TRBV27	NA	NA	TRBJ2-7
TGTGCCAGCAGCAATCCGGGACAGGAAGGCTACACCTTC	CASSNPGQEGYTF	TRBV28	TRBD1	NA	TRBJ1-2
TGTGCCAGCGTTCTAACAGACAGCGAAGCTTTCTTT	CASVLTDSEAFF	TRBV28	NA	NA	TRBJ1-1
TGTGCCAGTAGTACCTCATCGACAGGCTTCCACACAGATACGCAGTATTTT	CASSTSSTGFHTDTQYF	TRBV19	NA	medium-sized	TRBJ2-3
TGTGCCAGCAGCTCCCTTGTGGACAGGGGTGACGAGCAGTACTTC	CASSSLVDRGDEQYF	TRBV7-9	TRBD1	few	TRBJ2-7
TGTGCCGCAGCACCCGGACAGGGCACAGATACGCAGTATTTT	CAAAPGQGTDTQYF	TRBV2	TRBD1	NA	TRBJ2-3
TGTGCCAGCAGTGACTCAGCGGGGAACTATGGCTACACCTTC	CASSDSAGNYGYTF	TRBV6-4	NA	once	TRBJ1-2
TGTGCCAGCAGCTTGGCCTCGGAAGGGGCGGTTGAAAAACTGTTTTTT	CASSLASEGAVEKLFF	TRBV5-4	NA	NA	TRBJ1-4
TGTGCCAGCAGCACCAAAATGGCCGGGACAGGGGGGACAGATACGCAGTATTTT	CASSTKMAGTGGTDTQYF	TRBV21-1	NA	NA	TRBJ2-3
TGCGCCAGCAGCCCAAGAGGGGGTGACACTGAAGCTTTCTTT	CASSPRGGDTEAFF	TRBV5-1	NA	NA	TRBJ1-1
TGTGCCAGCACCGTGAACCGGTACCAGCCCCAGCATTTT	CASTVNRYQPQHF	TRBV5-8	NA	NA	TRBJ1-5
TGTGCCAGTAGAACAGGGGGCCTTTCGGACGAGCAGTACTTC	CASRTGGLSDEQYF	TRBV10-3	TRBD1	NA	TRBJ2-7
TGTGCCAGCAGCTTAGACCGGACAGGGGAGGGGAAGACCCAGTACTTC	CASSLDRTGEGKTQYF	TRBV7-9	TRBD1	NA	TRBJ2-5
TGTGCCAGCTCCCGCGGGGACAGTCAAAGCTCCTACGAGCAGTACTTC	CASSRGDSQSSYEQYF	TRBV18	NA	NA	TRBJ2-7
TGTGCCAGCAGTTCGACAGGGCGCTATGGCTACACCTTC	CASSSTGRYGYTF	TRBV5-4	TRBD1	few	TRBJ1-2
TGTGCCTGGAGTGTATCGGGAAATGAAAAACTGTTTTTT	CAWSVSGNEKLFF	TRBV30	NA	NA	TRBJ1-4
TGCAGCGTTGGAGCCAGGGGATTGACTGAAGCTTTCTTT	CSVGARGLTEAFF	TRBV29-1	NA	NA	TRBJ1-1
TGTGCCAGCAGTCCCGTACCGGGACATACGAACACTGAAGCTTTCTTT	CASSPVPGHTNTEAFF	TRBV6-6	NA	NA	TRBJ1-1
TGCGCCAGCAGCAAGGACGGGACAGGGATCCAGCCCCAGCATTTT	CASSKDGTGIQPQHF	TRBV5-1	TRBD1	NA	TRBJ1-5
TGTGCCAGCAGCGACCGCGGGAGCCCCACAGATACGCAGTATTTT	CASSDRGSPTDTQYF	TRBV9	TRBD2	NA	TRBJ2-3
TGCGCCAGCAGCTTGGCACGTCAGTTGCTGGAGACCCAGTACTTC	CASSLARQLLETQYF	TRBV5-1	NA	NA	TRBJ2-5
TGTGCCAGCAGCCTAGGAATTTCTAACTATGGCTACACCTTC	CASSLGISNYGYTF	TRBV28	NA	NA	TRBJ1-2
TGTGCCAGCAGTCCGCCGGGACAGGGCAATCAGCCCCAGCATTTT	CASSPPGQGNQPQHF	TRBV28	TRBD1	NA	TRBJ1-5
TGTGCCAGCAGCTTGGGTCTACAGGGCACCACCGGGGAGCTGTTTTTT	CASSLGLQGTTGELFF	TRBV11-3	NA	NA	TRBJ2-2
TGTGCCATCAGCGAGGAACTGAATGAGCAGTTCTTC	CAISEELNEQFF	TRBV10-3	NA	NA	TRBJ2-1
TGTGCCAGCTCACCACCCGGTTATGAGACCCAGTACTTC	CASSPPGYETQYF	TRBV18	NA	NA	TRBJ2-5
TGCAGCGTGGACGAGGTAGGACAGGGGCGTTTTTTTGAGTTCTTC	CSVDEVGQGRFFEFF	TRBV29-1	TRBD1	NA	TRBJ2-1
TGTGCCAGCAGTCCCGAGGGACATAATCAGTACTTC	CASSPEGHNQYF	TRBV6-6	NA	few	TRBJ2-7
TGTGCCAGCAGTAAGCTAGGCGAGAACACTGAAGCTTTCTTT	CASSKLGENTEAFF	TRBV28	NA	NA	TRBJ1-1
TGTGCCAGCAGCCCTTCTTTGAACACTGAAGCTTTCTTT	CASSPSLNTEAFF	TRBV5-6	NA	NA	TRBJ1-1
TGCGCCAGCAGCTCTGGGACTAGCGGGGGATTTAATGAGCAGTTCTTC	CASSSGTSGGFNEQFF	TRBV5-1	TRBD2	few	TRBJ2-1
TGTGCCAGCAGCCCCGGGGGTGTTGTCACAGATACGCAGTATTTT	CASSPGGVVTDTQYF	TRBV7-9	NA	NA	TRBJ2-3
TGTGCCAGCAGTTCGCCGGGACAGGGGGGGAACACTGAAGCTTTCTTT	CASSSPGQGGNTEAFF	TRBV28	TRBD1	NA	TRBJ1-1
TGCAGCGTTGGCGGGGCGTTTCCTCTGAACACTGAAGCTTTCTTT	CSVGGAFPLNTEAFF	TRBV29-1	NA	NA	TRBJ1-1